Described below is a single TCR beta chain sequence and its context. These data are taken from a study of blood T cell repertoires in COVID-19. Overall study context: The United States, Italy and Spain provided the acute and convalescent COVID-19 samples. In each case, the material was cDNA or gDNA derived from T cells, B-cell-depleted T cells, or PBMCs.

The germline gives CDR1 MNHEY, CDR2 SMNVEV (reference sequence). V was clipped by 1 base and J by 7 bases; unmatched bases: 1. The CDR3 is made up of 12 amino acids. As processed by the authors: Estimated nucleated cell counts came from reference gene primer amplification. This table comes from immunoSEQ multiplex PCR, and its TCRdb copy is limited to in-frame clones, with some not included. That table gives V, J and clone size, and the DNA gave D and trimming. Of around 130,000 clones in the sample, around three quarters were seen once. The V and J genes are TRBV27 and TRBJ2-7; TRBD2 agrees at 7 bases. This receptor was obtained from a man aged 50 or older with acute or convalescent COVID-19. Sequencing was done on a sample of peripheral blood. This chain's CDR3 is CASSLFGGEQYF. The DNA of the CDR3 is TGTGCCAGCAGTTTATTCGGGGGGGAGCAGTACTTC.